This T cell receptor (beta chain) stems from a study of blood T cell repertoires in COVID-19. On the study more broadly: Acute and convalescent COVID-19 samples came from the United States, Italy and Spain.

V lost 6 bases to trimming and J lost 0 bases, with 12 bases between them. The CDR3 extends over 15 amino acids. From germline, CDR1 is MDHEN and CDR2 SYDVKM. Authors' data handling: Nucleated cell counts were estimated from reference gene primer amplification. The repertoire was sequenced with immunoSEQ multiplex PCR; TCRdb's copy has only in-frame clones and lacks some. The V and J calls and the clone size are those of that table, but D and trimming were determined from the DNA. This sample has about 400,000 clones; approximately 89% occur once, and the top ten carry less than 2%. Residents of 24 US areas, aged about 18 to 89 years, made up the participants. Cohort assignment relied on participant-reported clinical history.

The chain is built from TRBV28 and TRBJ1-5, with D unclear. The sequenced material came from PBMCs or T cells enriched from blood (not recorded which). The source is a woman in her twenties or thirties who had recovered from COVID-19. As DNA, the CDR3 is TGTGCCAGCAGAGGGTCGGGAAGTAGCAATCAGCCCCAGCATTTT. Encoded protein: CASRGSGSSNQPQHF.